This entry lists 25 T cell receptor beta chains sequenced from one sample in a study of blood T cells in healthy people across ages. The second PCR ran roughly 7 to 12 cycles with a sample-barcoded 5' primer and J-beta primers. Using its own MiXCR run on the 5' RACE reads, TCRdb lists one record per CDR3 protein. In the table there are roughly 1,700,000 distinct CDR3 sequences, approximately 28% of which are singletons. Sequencing was performed on blood. The receptors were sampled from a woman aged 25-40 years in good health.

This clonotype came up many times. The chain carries TRBV6-5 and TRBJ2-1; D possibly corresponds to TRBD2 (5 bases). CDR1 and CDR2 from the germline V gene are MNHEY and SVGAGI. The CDR3 runs 14 residues. V lost 0 bases to trimming and J lost 9 bases, with 12 bases between them. CDR3 sequence (DNA): TGTGCCAGCAGTTACTCGAGAGGGAGCGGTGAGCAGTTCTTC. As protein: CASSYSRGSGEQFF.

This clonotype was counted many times. The chain uses TRBV20-1 and TRBJ1-4; no clear D. Trimming removed 2 bases from V and 0 bases from J, with 7 bases in between. Germline V gives CDR1 DFQATT, CDR2 SNEGSKA (reference sequence). CDR3 length: 14 residues. The CDR3 sequence: CSARSTATNEKLFF. DNA for the CDR3: TGCAGTGCTAGATCGACCGCAACTAATGAAAAACTGTTTTTT.

This clonotype appeared a few times. The rearrangement uses TRBV6-1 and TRBJ2-2, with TRBD1 identical over 7 bases. Per germline, CDR1 MNHNS and CDR2 SASEGT. V shed 3 bases and J 4 bases; nucleotides not matched to a gene: 2. The CDR3 spans 14 residues. The CDR3 loop reads CASSDGTATGELFF. CDR3 bases: TGTGCCAGCAGTGACGGGACAGCCACCGGGGAGCTGTTTTTT.

The genes are TRBV7-2 and TRBJ2-1; D unresolved. Looked up from germline, CDR1 is SGHTA and CDR2 is FQGNSA. V was shortened by 5 bases and J by 10 bases, with 18 bases between the two germline ends. There are 14 residues in the CDR3. Written as DNA, the CDR3 is TGTGCCAGCAGCCCCGGACCCGGAAACTACGAGCAGTTCTTC. Residues: CASSPGPGNYEQFF.

The table lists this clonotype with a few counts. This sequence joins TRBV29-1 and TRBJ2-2; either TRBD1 or TRBD2 may supply D (5 bases each). Germline-derived CDR1 and CDR2 are SQVTM and ANQGSEA. The CDR3 is 15 residues long. V was trimmed by 6 bases and J by 5 bases, leaving 19 bases between them. The CDR3 protein is CSVHSPGRGTGELFF. The DNA for the CDR3 is TGCAGCGTCCATTCCCCGGGGCGAGGTACCGGGGAGCTGTTTTTT.

CDR3 residues: CASSLSGTHEQYF. The CDR3 DNA sequence: TGTGCCAGCAGTTTGTCGGGAACCCACGAGCAGTACTTC. This chain connects TRBV27 to TRBJ2-7, with D possibly TRBD2 on 5 matching bases. CDR1 is MNHEY and CDR2 is SMNVEV in the germline V gene (reference sequence). V gave up 3 bases and J gave up 5 bases, with 11 bases separating them. This CDR3 spans 13 amino acids.

The rearrangement joins TRBV25-1 to TRBJ2-7, with 9 bases that match TRBD1. The CDR3 covers 14 residues. With 4 bases clipped from V and 6 bases from J, the junction kept 7 bases outside the gene matches. Germline values: CDR1 MGHDK, CDR2 SYGVNS. The CDR3 loop reads CASSGDRGDFEQYF. The CDR3 DNA sequence: TGTGCCAGCAGTGGTGACAGGGGGGACTTCGAGCAGTACTTC.

This clonotype was recorded at least ten times. The chain employs TRBV29-1 and TRBJ2-7; D uncertain. CDR3 length: 13 amino acids. The ends were cut back, 5 bases at V and 0 bases at J, with 11 bases in the middle. The germline V gene encodes CDR1 SQVTM and CDR2 ANQGSEA. This CDR3 reads CSVRAGSSYEQYF. CDR3 bases: TGCAGCGTTCGGGCAGGTTCCTCCTACGAGCAGTACTTC.

This clonotype was seen a few times. This chain uses TRBV19 with TRBJ2-3; 13 bases match TRBD2. The CDR3 has 14 residues. The trim removed 11 bases at V and 6 bases at J, leaving 8 bases unmatched. Germline V gene lookup returns CDR1 LNHDA and CDR2 SQIVND (reference sequence). CDR3 coding DNA: TGTGCCGCGGCTACTAGCGGGGGGGGTGATACGCAGTATTTT. Translating gives CAAATSGGGDTQYF.

The chain couples TRBV2 to TRBJ1-5; tentative D call: TRBD1 (6 bases). The V end lost 4 bases, the J end lost 0 bases, and 13 bases lay between the germline ends. Germline V lookup: CDR1 SNHLY, CDR2 FYNNEI. The CDR3 totals 16 residues. The CDR3 bases are TGTGCCAGCAGTGTCACAGGGTACTATAGCAATCAGCCCCAGCATTTT. This translates into CASSVTGYYSNQPQHF.

This clonotype showed up just a few times. This chain connects TRBV20-1 to TRBJ1-3, with no clear D. CDR1 DFQATT and CDR2 SNEGSKA come from the germline V gene (reference sequence). The length of the CDR3 is 14 residues. Trimming took off 3 bases at V and 1 base at J, with 10 bases between the two ends. The CDR3 spells CSARQATSGNTIYF. CDR3 in DNA: TGCAGTGCTAGGCAGGCTACTTCTGGAAACACCATATATTTT.

This clonotype was seen repeatedly, ten times or more. V and J are TRBV5-1 and TRBJ2-5; D is possibly TRBD1 or TRBD2 (5 bases each). This CDR3 contains 16 residues. The germline V gene has CDR1 SGHRS and CDR2 YFSETQ. Trimming left V 4 bases short and J 7 bases short, with 23 bases between. The CDR3 DNA reads as TGCGCCAGCAGCCCACAGTCCCCGGGACCCCTTGGGACCCAGTACTTC. Translated, it gives CASSPQSPGPLGTQYF.

A single count supports this clonotype. The chain couples TRBV7-2 to TRBJ1-4, with 7 nucleotides matching TRBD1. This CDR3 region has 15 residues. J was trimmed by 6 bases and V by 5 bases; bases with no gene match: 9. The germline CDR1 and CDR2 sequences are SGHTA and FQGNSA. Here the CDR3 DNA reads TGTGCCAGCAGCCCAAGAGGTACAGGGGATGAAAAACTGTTTTTT. It codes for CASSPRGTGDEKLFF.

Note on this clonotype: Just one base apart from a much larger clone, this may be a read error. The chain recombines TRBV20-1 with TRBJ1-5; D gene unclear. Germline V lookup: CDR1 DFQATT, CDR2 SNEGSKA (reference sequence). V was clipped by 1 base and J by 1 base, with 11 bases between them. The CDR3 has 15 amino acids. CDR3 DNA sequence: TGCAGTGCTAGAGGGCCTTCCAAGAGCAATCAGCCCCAGCATTTT. Protein sequence: CSARGPSKSNQPQHF.

In its sample, this clonotype was seen a few times. The chain recombines TRBV30 with TRBJ2-1, with 11 bases matching TRBD1. Losses at the gene ends were 4 bases for V and 2 bases for J; bases not matched to a gene: 1. The CDR3 covers 14 residues. Germline CDR1 reads GTSNPN; CDR2 reads SVGIG (reference sequence). CDR3 residues: CAWTDRGPYNEQFF. CDR3 DNA sequence: TGTGCCTGGACGGACAGGGGGCCCTACAATGAGCAGTTCTTC.

This clonotype was detected a few times. The chain is built from TRBV5-6 and TRBJ1-2, with D possibly matching TRBD1 (5 bases). V was cut by 2 bases and J by 7 bases, with 12 bases left in between. Germline V lookup: CDR1 SGHDT, CDR2 YYEEEE. This CDR3 has 13 residues. The CDR3 is CASSFGRAPGYTF. Here the CDR3 DNA reads TGTGCCAGCAGCTTCGGCAGGGCCCCTGGCTACACCTTC.

The V call is TRBV5-1, the J call TRBJ1-1, with no clear D. V lost 1 base to trimming and J lost 2 bases, with 9 bases between them. Germline lookup yields CDR1 SGHRS and CDR2 YFSETQ. The CDR3 has 14 amino acids. In nucleotides, the CDR3 is TGCGCCAGCAGCTTGCAGTCAGTAAACACTGAAGCTTTCTTT. Its translation is CASSLQSVNTEAFF. Full variable domain (rest looked up from reference TRBV5-1 and TRBJ1-1): KAGVTQTPRYLIKTRGQQVTLSCSPISGHRSVSWYQQTPGQGLQFLFEYFSETQRNKGNFPGRFSGRQFSNSRSEMNVSTLELGDSALYLCASSLQSVNTEAFFGQGTRLTVV.

On this clonotype itself: Being one base from a much bigger clone, this may be a read error. The chain joins TRBV28 to TRBJ2-1; perhaps TRBD1 as D (7 bases). The CDR3 totals 17 residues. With 4 bases removed from V and 2 bases from J, the gap between germline ends came to 18 bases. CDR1 is MDHEN, CDR2 SYDVKM, per germline. The CDR3 sequence is CASSSPGGRGTYNEQFF. The CDR3 nucleotides read TGTGCCAGCAGTTCTCCCGGGGGCAGGGGGACCTACAATGAGCAGTTCTTC.

The chain couples TRBV10-2 to TRBJ2-4; weak D call: TRBD2 (5 bases). The V end was cut by 4 bases, the J end by 0 bases, with 10 bases between. The CDR3 spans 15 residues. CDR1 and CDR2 (germline): WSHSY, SAAADI. DNA for the CDR3: TGCGCCAGCAGTGGGAGCGGACTAGCCAAAAACATTCAGTACTTC. It specifies CASSGSGLAKNIQYF.

This chain uses TRBV7-9 with TRBJ2-5; TRBD1 is a possible D gene (7 bases). Germline assignment: CDR1 SEHNR and CDR2 FQNEAQ (reference sequence). CDR3 length equals 14 residues. V was clipped by 10 bases and J by 11 bases, with 26 bases between them. This CDR3 is CATRTGEVGNEQYF. In nucleotides, the CDR3 is TGTGCCACCCGAACAGGGGAGGTGGGCAATGAGCAGTACTTC.

This clonotype showed up just a few times. The genes are TRBV7-9 and TRBJ2-7, with D uncertain. The germline V gene encodes CDR1 SEHNR and CDR2 FQNEAQ (reference sequence). CDR3 length equals 14 residues. Trimming cost V 3 bases and J 4 bases, with 13 bases left between them. The chain's CDR3 is CASSFLSYPYEQYF. Written as DNA, the CDR3 is TGTGCCAGCAGCTTTCTAAGTTATCCGTACGAGCAGTACTTC.

On this clonotype: The junction does not match germline at one end; this may be a read error. The chain carries TRBV24-1 and TRBJ2-3; D ambiguous. Germline CDR1 KGHDR, CDR2 SFDVKD. The CDR3 spans 14 residues. The CDR3 protein is CSTSDGRSTDTQYF. CDR3 coding DNA: TGTTCCACCAGTGATGGGCGCAGCACAGATACGCAGTATTTT.

The sample holds a few counts of this clonotype. This sequence joins TRBV5-5 and TRBJ2-7; TRBD1 agrees at 7 bases. The CDR3 runs 14 residues. With V trimmed by 4 bases and J by 3 bases, 7 bases remained unmatched. CDR1 is SGHKS and CDR2 is YYEKEE in the germline V gene (reference sequence). This CDR3 is CASSDGDSGYEQYF. The CDR3 region has the DNA TGTGCCAGCAGCGACGGGGACAGTGGCTACGAGCAGTACTTC.

This clonotype has at least ten counts. The V and J genes are TRBV7-2 and TRBJ2-7; the match to TRBD2 covers 8 bases. Per the germline V gene, CDR1 is SGHTA and CDR2 is FQGNSA. The trim removed 5 bases at V and 3 bases at J, leaving 18 bases unmatched. This CDR3 region has 18 residues. The CDR3 DNA sequence: TGTGCCAGCAGCCTACAACGACAACTAACTAGCGGTGACTACGAGCAGTACTTC. Its protein product is CASSLQRQLTSGDYEQYF.

This clonotype was counted between two and nine times. The rearrangement links TRBV6-5 to TRBJ2-1, with D possibly being TRBD1 or TRBD2 (5 bases each). The V end lost 0 bases, the J end lost 0 bases, and 27 bases lay between the germline ends. Germline CDR1 MNHEY, CDR2 SVGAGI. CDR3 length: 22 residues. CDR3: CASSYSDPTPVVRGYSYNEQFF. In DNA form, the CDR3 reads TGTGCCAGCAGTTACTCGGACCCGACACCCGTTGTCCGGGGCTACTCCTACAATGAGCAGTTCTTC.